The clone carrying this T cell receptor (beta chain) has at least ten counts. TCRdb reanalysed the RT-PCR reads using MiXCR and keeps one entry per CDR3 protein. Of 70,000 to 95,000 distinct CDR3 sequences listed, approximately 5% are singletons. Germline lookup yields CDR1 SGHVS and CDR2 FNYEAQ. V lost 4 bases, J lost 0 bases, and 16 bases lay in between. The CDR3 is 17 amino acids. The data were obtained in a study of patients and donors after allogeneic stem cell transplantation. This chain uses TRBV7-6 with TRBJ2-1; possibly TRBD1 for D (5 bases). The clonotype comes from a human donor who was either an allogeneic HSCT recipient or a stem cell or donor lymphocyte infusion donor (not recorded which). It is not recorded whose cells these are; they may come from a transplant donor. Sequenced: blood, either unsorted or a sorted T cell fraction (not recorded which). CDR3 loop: CASSYKPGQASYNEQFF. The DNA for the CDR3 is TGTGCCAGCAGCTATAAACCCGGACAAGCCTCCTACAATGAGCAGTTCTTC.